The 27 T cell receptor beta chains presented below share a single source sample, sequenced in a study of beta chain features in type 1 diabetes. Since all of the isolated RNA was reverse transcribed, expressed TCRB transcripts were what got sequenced. The data were produced by immunoSEQ multiplex PCR, yet TCRdb's version contains in-frame clones alone and is incomplete. The sample lists hundreds of thousands of clones; roughly 15% were seen once. Study results and caveats: Among patients with Type 1 diabetes, TCRB CDR3s were moderately but significantly shorter in every one of the four CD4+ subsets.

Antigens of these TCRs are unknown. The sample was naive CD4+ T cells from blood. These TCRs come from a man younger than 30 with type 1 diabetes.

On this clone: The DNA is omitted, as the CDR3 cannot be located on it reliably, and the CDR3 follows TCRdb's listing. This chain uses TRBV21-1 with TRBJ2-5; the table's D gene call, TRBD2, was not cross checked with the DNA. TRBV21-1 is deemed a pseudogene. The CDR3 has 15 amino acids, counting both end residues. CDR3: CASSLVGSGSYEQYF.

This clone was counted a single time. This sequence joins TRBV20-1 and TRBJ1-4, with unresolved D. Trimming shortened V by 3 bases and J by 7 bases, and 6 bases separated the two germline ends. The CDR3 spans 11 residues. The germline CDR1 and CDR2 sequences are DFQATT and SNEGSKA (reference sequence). The CDR3 DNA reads as TGCAGTGCTAGGAGAGGTGAAAAACTGTTTTTT. Translation: CSARRGEKLFF.

The rearrangement uses TRBV9 and TRBJ2-7; D possibly corresponds to TRBD1 (5 bases). The CDR3 is 16 residues long. Germline V gene sequence: CDR1 SGDLS, CDR2 YYNGEE. V lost 7 bases and J 2 bases, leaving 22 bases between the germline ends. CDR3 residues: CASRRYQGDYPYEQYF. CDR3 bases: TGTGCCAGCCGCCGATATCAGGGTGATTACCCCTACGAGCAGTACTTC.

J is TRBJ2-3 and V is TRBV7-8; D remains ambiguous. V was shortened by 5 bases and J by 10 bases, with 16 bases between the two germline ends. The CDR3 has 13 residues. Germline CDR1 SGHVS, CDR2 FQNEAQ. The CDR3 loop reads CASSLAFGRAQYF. CDR3 bases: TGTGCCAGCAGCCTCGCCTTTGGGCGCGCGCAGTATTTT.

The chain joins TRBV30 to TRBJ1-4; D remains unclear. Trimming left V 4 bases short and J 7 bases short, with 10 bases between. The CDR3 covers 12 residues. Germline V gene data show CDR1 as GTSNPN and CDR2 as SVGIG (reference sequence). The CDR3 DNA reads as TGTGCCTGGACAGTTGGCGGTGAAAAACTGTTTTTT. It encodes CAWTVGGEKLFF. Supplemented by reference TRBV30 and TRBJ1-4, the full variable domain reads SQTIHQWPATLVQPVGSPLSLECTVEGTSNPNLYWYRQAAGRGLQLLFYSVGIGQISSEVPQNLSASRPQDRQFILSSKKLLLSDSGFYLCAWTVGGEKLFFGSGTQLSVL.

This clone was seen a few times. This rearrangement joins TRBV5-1 to TRBJ2-1; a possible D gene is TRBD2 (6 bases). V was shortened by 0 bases and J by 10 bases, with 8 bases between the two germline ends. This CDR3 region has 12 residues. Germline assignment: CDR1 SGHRS and CDR2 YFSETQ. CDR3 DNA sequence: TGCGCCAGCAGCTTGGAGGCGGGAGAGCAGTTCTTC. It is translated as CASSLEAGEQFF.

The rearrangement uses TRBV4-1 and TRBJ2-1; D might be TRBD1 (5 bases). The germline CDR1 and CDR2 sequences are MGHRA and YSYEKL. This CDR3 is 16 amino acids long. Between the trimmed V and J ends, which lost 0 bases and 8 bases, there was a span of 17 bases. This CDR3 reads CASSQDEVSGFDEQFF. In DNA, the CDR3 is TGCGCCAGCAGCCAAGACGAAGTCTCAGGGTTCGATGAGCAGTTCTTC.

The CDR3 coding sequence is TGTGCCAGCAGTTCCGCAGGACAGGGGGCTTACGAGCAGTACTTC. Translating gives CASSSAGQGAYEQYF. The chain is built from TRBV27 and TRBJ2-7; 11 bases line up with TRBD1. Germline assignment: CDR1 MNHEY and CDR2 SMNVEV (reference sequence). Trimming took 4 bases from V and 4 from J; bases not matched to a gene: 6. CDR3 length: 15 residues.

A single count supports this clone. This chain uses TRBV4-1 with TRBJ1-1; 9 bases agree with TRBD1. Germline trimming cut 1 base from V and 4 bases from J; bases unmatched to any gene: 4. The CDR3 sequence is 15 residues long. From germline, CDR1 is MGHRA and CDR2 YSYEKL. The CDR3 loop is CASSQAGQGGTEAFF. The CDR3 DNA sequence: TGCGCCAGCAGCCAAGCGGGACAGGGCGGCACTGAAGCTTTCTTT.

The chain is built from TRBV4-3 and TRBJ2-7; TRBD1 aligns across 9 bases. Losses at the gene ends were 0 bases for V and 3 bases for J; bases not matched to a gene: 6. Per germline, CDR1 LGHNA and CDR2 YSLEER. This CDR3 is 16 amino acids long. CDR3 residues: CASSQEVGQGIYEQYF. CDR3 bases: TGCGCCAGCAGCCAAGAAGTAGGACAGGGGATCTACGAGCAGTACTTC.

This clone was counted a few times. The chain has TRBV27 and TRBJ1-5; no firm D call. Trimming removed 9 bases from V and 4 bases from J, with 4 bases in between. This CDR3 comprises 10 residues. CDR1 and CDR2 (germline): MNHEY, SMNVEV (reference sequence). CDR3 loop: CASLNQPQHF. DNA of the CDR3: TGTGCCAGTCTAAATCAGCCCCAGCATTTT.

The rearrangement joins TRBV30 to TRBJ2-5; D remains ambiguous. Germline V gene lookup returns CDR1 GTSNPN and CDR2 SVGIG (reference sequence). The V end lost 2 bases, the J end lost 2 bases, and 9 bases lay between the germline ends. The CDR3 totals 13 residues. The CDR3 here is CAWSRKQQETQYF. Here the CDR3 DNA reads TGTGCCTGGAGTAGAAAACAACAAGAGACCCAGTACTTC.

The J gene is TRBJ1-6, the V gene TRBV4-3; tentatively, D is TRBD1 (5 bases). The CDR3 consists of 18 residues. The V gene's germline CDR1 is LGHNA and CDR2 YSLEER. V was cut by 0 bases and J by 10 bases, with 22 bases left in between. CDR3 in DNA: TGCGCCAGCAGCCAAGATTGGGGCTTTACAAGTTCCCGATCACCCCTCCACTTT. This codes for CASSQDWGFTSSRSPLHF.

This clone has just a few counts. The chain links TRBV11-2 to TRBJ2-1, with D perhaps matching TRBD2 (6 bases). The CDR3 has 16 residues. Trimming pared 6 bases from V and 8 bases from J, leaving 23 bases between. Germline CDR1 reads SGHAT; CDR2 reads FQNNGV. The CDR3 reads CASRQSGGLRIYEQFF. DNA of the CDR3: TGTGCCAGCAGACAAAGTGGAGGGCTACGGATATATGAGCAGTTCTTC.

This clone occurred a few times. The chain joins TRBV30 to TRBJ2-3, with 10 nucleotides matching TRBD2. This CDR3 has 18 amino acids. V was pared by 3 bases and J by 1 base, with 13 bases of the junction left unmatched. CDR1 is GTSNPN, CDR2 SVGIG, per germline (reference sequence). The CDR3 is CAWSVGLAGVWGTDTQYF. The CDR3 DNA reads TGTGCCTGGAGCGTGGGGCTAGCGGGAGTCTGGGGCACAGATACGCAGTATTTT.

The V and J genes are TRBV7-8 and TRBJ1-4, with TRBD1 identical over 7 bases. The germline V gene encodes CDR1 SGHVS and CDR2 FQNEAQ. The CDR3 extends over 14 amino acids. Unmatched junction bases numbered 11, after V lost 5 bases and J lost 11 bases. CDR3 region: CASSIRQGSEKLFF. The CDR3 DNA is TGTGCCAGCAGCATCCGACAGGGTTCTGAGAAACTGTTTTTT.

The table lists this clone with a few counts. The chain uses TRBV11-3 and TRBJ2-1, with 9 bases matching TRBD1. CDR3 size: 14 residues. The J segment lost 8 bases and the V segment lost 3 bases, leaving 5 bases of the junction unmatched. Germline V CDR1 and CDR2: SGHNT, YENEEA. The CDR3 DNA is TGTGCCAGCAGCTTGGGACAGGGCTTCGATGAGCAGTTCTTC. Translated, it gives CASSLGQGFDEQFF.

This sequence joins TRBV7-9 and TRBJ2-7; D might be TRBD1 (6 bases). Germline V gene data show CDR1 as SEHNR and CDR2 as FQNEAQ (reference sequence). This CDR3 region has 14 residues. The V end was cut by 2 bases, the J end by 0 bases, with 8 bases between. CDR3 residues: CASSLLDSSYEQYF. The CDR3 bases are TGTGCCAGCAGCTTATTGGACAGCTCCTACGAGCAGTACTTC.

This clone occurred a few times. The chain combines TRBV28 with TRBJ2-3; 8 nucleotides match TRBD2. With V trimmed by 4 bases and J by 6 bases, 9 bases remained unmatched. The CDR3 is 15 amino acids. Looked up from germline, CDR1 is MDHEN and CDR2 is SYDVKM. The CDR3 loop reads CASSWRTSLSDTQYF. Here the CDR3 DNA reads TGTGCCAGCAGTTGGAGGACTAGCTTGTCGGATACGCAGTATTTT. Full variable domain (remainder filled in from reference TRBV28 and TRBJ2-3): DVKVTQSSRYLVKRTGEKVFLECVQDMDHENMFWYRQDPGLGLRLIYFSYDVKMKEKGDIPEGYSVSREKKERFSLILESASTNQTSMYLCASSWRTSLSDTQYFGPGTRLTVL.

There are a few counts of this clone. This same CDR3 is encoded by further DNA sequences in the sample. The chain employs TRBV9 and TRBJ2-4; weak D call: TRBD1 (5 bases). Per germline, CDR1 SGDLS and CDR2 YYNGEE. Trimming removed 4 bases at V and 1 base at J, with 12 bases between. The CDR3 runs to 15 residues. The CDR3 sequence: CASSLQGAAKNIQYF. The CDR3, as DNA: TGTGCCAGCAGCCTCCAGGGTGCGGCCAAAAACATTCAGTACTTC.

CDR3 in amino acids: CASSQEDSGRAGETQYF. CDR3 nucleotides: TGTGCCAGCAGCCAGGAGGATAGCGGGAGGGCGGGTGAGACCCAGTACTTC. The chain is built from TRBV4-2 and TRBJ2-5; 11 bases map to TRBD2. The germline gives CDR1 LGHNA, CDR2 YNFKEQ. The CDR3 extends over 17 amino acids. The ends lost 3 bases at V and 5 bases at J; junction bases unmatched: 11.

The CDR3 reads CASGPGGQETQYF. The CDR3 coding sequence is TGTGCTAGTGGCCCCGGGGGGCAGGAGACCCAGTACTTC. This chain uses TRBV12-5 with TRBJ2-5; weak D call: TRBD2 (7 bases). This CDR3 region has 13 residues. V lost 6 bases and J lost 5, with 13 bases in between. Germline V gene sequence: CDR1 LGHNT, CDR2 FRNRAP.

J is TRBJ1-1 and V is TRBV6-5; tentatively, D is TRBD1 (6 bases). V dropped 11 bases and J dropped 3 bases, with 13 bases sitting between them. This CDR3 contains 12 residues. Germline values: CDR1 MNHEY, CDR2 SVGAGI. The CDR3 loop reads CAAQGEYTEAFF. The CDR3 DNA follows: TGTGCCGCACAGGGAGAGTACACTGAAGCTTTCTTT.

This chain links TRBV7-9 with TRBJ1-1, with D possibly matching TRBD1 (5 bases). V was pared by 0 bases and J by 12 bases, with 17 bases between. Per the germline V gene, CDR1 is SEHNR and CDR2 is FQNEAQ (reference sequence). The CDR3 extends over 14 amino acids. CDR3: CASSLAGPPGATFF. CDR3 sequence (DNA): TGTGCCAGCAGCTTAGCCGGTCCCCCTGGGGCGACTTTCTTT.

V usage is TRBV28 and J usage is TRBJ2-1; weak D call: TRBD2 (5 bases). CDR1 and CDR2 from the germline V gene are MDHEN and SYDVKM. Trimming cost V 3 bases and J 9 bases, with 21 bases left between them. This CDR3 contains 16 residues. The CDR3 protein is CASSFGWTHRTGEQFF. In nucleotides, the CDR3 is TGTGCCAGCAGTTTCGGTTGGACTCATCGGACCGGTGAGCAGTTCTTC. The variable domain in full, completed from reference TRBV28 and TRBJ2-1, reads DVKVTQSSRYLVKRTGEKVFLECVQDMDHENMFWYRQDPGLGLRLIYFSYDVKMKEKGDIPEGYSVSREKKERFSLILESASTNQTSMYLCASSFGWTHRTGEQFFGPGTRLTVL.

The CDR3 region is CASKVASGSNEQFF. As DNA, the CDR3 is TGTGCCAGCAAAGTGGCGAGCGGGAGTAATGAGCAGTTCTTC. J is TRBJ2-1 and V is TRBV11-3; 8 bases match TRBD2. The CDR3 totals 14 residues. Germline trimming cut 7 bases from V and 7 bases from J; bases unmatched to any gene: 9. The germline CDR1 and CDR2 sequences are SGHNT and YENEEA.

This clone was seen only a few times. This chain links TRBV11-2 with TRBJ2-7; weak D call: TRBD1 (5 bases). Trimming removed 5 bases from V and 1 base from J, with 18 bases in between. CDR1 is SGHAT, CDR2 FQNNGV, per germline. The CDR3 is 16 residues long. The CDR3 nucleotides are TGTGCCAGCAGCCGGACACAGGTACTTAAGTCCTACGAGCAGTACTTC. This sequence encodes CASSRTQVLKSYEQYF.